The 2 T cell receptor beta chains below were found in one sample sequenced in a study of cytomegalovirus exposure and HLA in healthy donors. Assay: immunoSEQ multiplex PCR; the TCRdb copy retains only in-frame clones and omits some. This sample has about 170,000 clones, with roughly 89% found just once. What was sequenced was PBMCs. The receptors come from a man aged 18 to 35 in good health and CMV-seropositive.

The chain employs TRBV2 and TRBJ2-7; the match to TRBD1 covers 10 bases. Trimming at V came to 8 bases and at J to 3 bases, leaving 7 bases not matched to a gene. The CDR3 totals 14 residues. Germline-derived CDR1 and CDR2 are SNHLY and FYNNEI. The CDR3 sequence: CASLRWDRGYEQYF. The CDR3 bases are TGTGCCAGCCTACGATGGGACAGGGGCTACGAGCAGTACTTC.

DNA for the CDR3: TGCAGTGGTATAGCGGGAGGGATTACAAATGAGCAGTTCTTC. Translation gives CSGIAGGITNEQFF. V and J are TRBV29-1 and TRBJ2-1, with TRBD2 matching over 11 bases. This CDR3 has 14 amino acids. The V gene's germline CDR1 is SQVTM and CDR2 ANQGSEA.